A selection of T cell receptor beta chains follows, all from one sample in a study of shared clonotypes between healthy human individuals. Assay used: immunoSEQ multiplex PCR; TCRdb lists only in-frame clones, some missing. The sample carries about 2 million clones, about 94% recorded once. What was sequenced was naive CD8+ T cells sorted from blood. The origin of the receptors is a man between 18 and 35 years old in good health. CDR3s include the opening cysteine and the closing phenylalanine or tryptophan. The D gene is left open where the match is weak. A clone size is listed for some rows: how often the clone was seen (once, few, many), or a class if it is expanded.

NA | TRBJ2-2 | NA | TRBV7-8 | TGTGCCAGCAGCTGGAGCGGTTCCAGGGAGCTGTTTTTT | CASSWSGSRELFF
NA | TRBJ2-5 | NA | TRBV15 | TGTGCCACCAGCAGAGATTTGGGGTGGGAGACCCAGTACTTC | CATSRDLGWETQYF
NA | TRBJ2-7 | NA | TRBV9 | TGTGCCAGCAGCGTGGAAGGGAATTTAAACGAGCAGTACTTC | CASSVEGNLNEQYF
NA | TRBJ1-2 | NA | TRBV19 | TGTGCCAGTAGTATTCTGCCAGGGGACTATGGCTACACCTTC | CASSILPGDYGYTF
NA | TRBJ2-7 | NA | TRBV7-9 | TGTGCCAGCAGCTTAGGTACCCTACCCCCCTACGAGCAGTACTTC | CASSLGTLPPYEQYF
NA | TRBJ2-2 | once | TRBV27 | TGTGCCAGCAGTTGGGCGGCAGGGGGGGAGCTGTTTTTT | CASSWAAGGELFF
TRBD1 | TRBJ1-5 | NA | TRBV5-6 | TGTGCCAGCAGCTTTTGGGGACAGGGTGGTGAGCCCCAGCATTTT | CASSFWGQGGEPQHF
NA | TRBJ1-1 | NA | TRBV10-3 | TGTGCCATCAGTGAGTCGTTTGGCGTGAACACTGAAGCTTTCTTT | CAISESFGVNTEAFF
NA | TRBJ1-2 | NA | TRBV7-9 | TGTGCCAGCAGCTCCCAGGTAGTCTATGGCTACACCTTC | CASSSQVVYGYTF
NA | TRBJ2-7 | NA | TRBV15 | TGTGCCACCAGCGTGACGAGCTCCTACGAGCAGTACTTC | CATSVTSSYEQYF
TRBD2 | TRBJ2-7 | NA | TRBV5-6 | TGTGCCAGCAGCTTGTGGGGGGGTCTCTCCTACGAGCAGTACTTC | CASSLWGGLSYEQYF
NA | TRBJ2-2 | NA | TRBV7-2 | TGTGCCAGCAGCCAGTGGACAGCAAACACCGGGGAGCTGTTTTTT | CASSQWTANTGELFF
NA | TRBJ1-3 | NA | TRBV6-1 | TGTGCCACCGCATGGGGAAACACCATATATTTT | CATAWGNTIYF
NA | TRBJ1-5 | NA | TRBV2 | TGTGCCAGCAGTGAGTGGGCGCCGGGAGGTCAGCCCCAGCATTTT | CASSEWAPGGQPQHF
NA | TRBJ2-5 | once | TRBV30 | TGTGCCTCACAGACAGGAGAAGAGACCCAGTACTTC | CASQTGEETQYF
NA | TRBJ2-3 | NA | TRBV6-1 | TGTGCCAGCAGTCCCGGAATATCCAGGCCAGATACGCAGTATTTT | CASSPGISRPDTQYF
NA | TRBJ2-7 | once | TRBV7-9 | TGTGCCAGCAGCTCCGCGGACAGCTCCTACGAGCAGTACTTC | CASSSADSSYEQYF
TRBD1 | TRBJ2-4 | NA | TRBV6-6 | TGTGCCAGCAGTTACTCACAGGGGGAAGCCAAAAACATTCAGTACTTC | CASSYSQGEAKNIQYF
TRBD1 | TRBJ2-7 | NA | TRBV2 | TGTGCCAGCAGTGATGGACAGGGGCCGCCCTTTCCCGAGCAGTACTTC | CASSDGQGPPFPEQYF
NA | TRBJ1-1 | NA | TRBV30 | TGTGCCCGCTCAGAGAACACTGAAGCTTTCTTT | CARSENTEAFF
TRBD1 | TRBJ1-1 | NA | TRBV4-1 | TGCGCCAGCAGCCAAGTAGCAGGGGGTCGGTTCACTGAAGCTTTCTTT | CASSQVAGGRFTEAFF
NA | TRBJ2-7 | once | TRBV27 | TGTGCCAGCAGTTTAGCACAGGGAGAATCCTACGAGCAGTACTTC | CASSLAQGESYEQYF
NA | TRBJ2-7 | NA | TRBV11-2 | TGTGCCAGCAGCTCCGGGCTATCCTACGAGCAGTACTTC | CASSSGLSYEQYF
TRBD1 | TRBJ2-7 | NA | TRBV5-1 | TGCGCCAGCAGCTTAGAACAGGGGTTCGTCGACGAGCAGTACTTC | CASSLEQGFVDEQYF
TRBD1 | TRBJ2-7 | once | TRBV27 | TGTGCCAGCAGCTCCGGACAGGGGGGTGAGCAGTACTTC | CASSSGQGGEQYF
TRBD2 | TRBJ2-5 | NA | TRBV6-6 | TGTGCCAGCAGTTCGGCTGCGGGGGGGACCCAGTACTTC | CASSSAAGGTQYF
NA | TRBJ1-2 | NA | TRBV29-1 | TGCAGCGTTGAAGGACCGGGACTGCCTAACTATGGCTACACCTTC | CSVEGPGLPNYGYTF
NA | TRBJ1-6 | NA | TRBV2 | TGTGCCAGCCATTCAGAGAGCTCCTATAATTCACCCCTCCACTTT | CASHSESSYNSPLHF
TRBD2 | TRBJ2-1 | NA | TRBV7-9 | TGTGCCAGCAGCTTTTCTAGCGGGGAATACAATGAGCAGTTCTTC | CASSFSSGEYNEQFF
NA | TRBJ2-3 | once | TRBV2 | TGTGCCAGCGCCTGGCAGGGCGGCCTAAGCACAGATACGCAGTATTTT | CASAWQGGLSTDTQYF
NA | TRBJ2-1 | NA | TRBV5-4 | TGTGCCAGCAGCTTGAACAGTTACAATGAGCAGTTCTTC | CASSLNSYNEQFF
NA | TRBJ1-1 | NA | TRBV6-4 | TGTGCCAGCAGTGACTCGGGGGCGCCCGGGATACTTTTCTTT | CASSDSGAPGILFF
NA | TRBJ2-5 | once | TRBV30 | TGTGCCTGGAGCGACATATCAGAGACCCAGTACTTC | CAWSDISETQYF
NA | TRBJ2-7 | few | TRBV7-9 | TGTGCCACCGACAAGGTCAGGGACCACGAGCAGTACTTC | CATDKVRDHEQYF
NA | TRBJ2-5 | NA | TRBV14 | TGTGCCAGCAGCCAAAAATGGGACCTATCCCAAGAGACCCAGTACTTC | CASSQKWDLSQETQYF
TRBD1 | TRBJ1-2 | NA | TRBV7-9 | TGTGCCAGCAGCTTAGCAGTGGAACAGGGGCGTGTTGGCTACACCTTC | CASSLAVEQGRVGYTF
TRBD2 | TRBJ2-1 | NA | TRBV27 | TGTGCCAGCAGTGATACCCCCGGACTAGTTCCGCATGAGCAGTTCTTC | CASSDTPGLVPHEQFF
NA | TRBJ1-5 | NA | TRBV6-6 | TGTGCCAGCAGTTATCCCAGCAGCAATCAGCCCCAGCATTTT | CASSYPSSNQPQHF
TRBD1 | TRBJ2-5 | NA | TRBV15 | TGTGCCACCAGCAGAGAGGGACAGGGATTGGAGACCCAGTACTTC | CATSREGQGLETQYF
TRBD2 | TRBJ2-3 | NA | TRBV25-1 | TGTGCCAGCGGGGGACTAGCGAGCACAGATACGCAGTATTTT | CASGGLASTDTQYF
TRBD1 | TRBJ1-5 | NA | TRBV27 | TGTGCCAGCAGGACAGGGTACAATCAGCCCCAGCATTTT | CASRTGYNQPQHF
TRBD2 | TRBJ2-1 | NA | TRBV27 | TGTGCCAGCAGTCTTATTCAGACTAGCGGGATATACAATGAGCAGTTCTTC | CASSLIQTSGIYNEQFF
TRBD2 | TRBJ2-1 | NA | TRBV27 | TGTGCCAGCAGTGCCGGGACTAGCGGCTACAATGAGCAGTTCTTC | CASSAGTSGYNEQFF
NA | TRBJ1-2 | NA | TRBV4-2 | TGTGCCAGCAGCCAAGGGGTAGGGTTGGGGTATGGCTACACCTTC | CASSQGVGLGYGYTF
NA | TRBJ2-7 | NA | TRBV27 | TGTGCCAGCAGTTCGACAGGCTCTGACGAGCAGTACTTC | CASSSTGSDEQYF
NA | TRBJ2-2 | NA | TRBV4-3 | TGCGCCAGCAGCCAAGAGGAAGGGACCGGGGAGCTGTTTTTT | CASSQEEGTGELFF
NA | TRBJ2-5 | NA | TRBV5-6 | TGTGCCAGCAGCTTGCTATTACAAGAGACCCAGTACTTC | CASSLLLQETQYF
NA | TRBJ2-7 | once | TRBV5-1 | TGCGCCAGCAGCTCCGGGATCCTCTCCTACGAGCAGTACTTC | CASSSGILSYEQYF